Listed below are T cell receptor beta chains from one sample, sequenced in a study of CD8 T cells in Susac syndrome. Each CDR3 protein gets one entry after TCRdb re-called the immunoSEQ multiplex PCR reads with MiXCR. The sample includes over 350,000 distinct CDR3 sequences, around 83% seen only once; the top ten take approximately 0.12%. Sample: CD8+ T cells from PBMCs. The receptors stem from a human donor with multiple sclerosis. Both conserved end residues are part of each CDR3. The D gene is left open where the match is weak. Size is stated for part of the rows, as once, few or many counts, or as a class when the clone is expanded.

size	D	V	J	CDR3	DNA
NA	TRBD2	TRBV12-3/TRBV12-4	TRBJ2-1	CACLLAGRHGNEQFF	TGTGCCTGCCTTTTAGCGGGACGACATGGGAATGAGCAGTTCTTC
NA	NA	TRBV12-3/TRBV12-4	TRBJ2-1	CASRPRRGYNEQFF	TGTGCCAGCAGACCCAGGCGAGGCTACAATGAGCAGTTCTTC
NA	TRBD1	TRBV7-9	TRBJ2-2	CASSGQGSGELFF	TGTGCCAGCTCTGGACAGGGCTCCGGGGAGCTGTTTTTT
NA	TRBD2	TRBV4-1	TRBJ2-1	CASSQVSGAYNEQFF	TGCGCCAGCAGCCAAGTTAGCGGGGCCTACAATGAGCAGTTCTTC
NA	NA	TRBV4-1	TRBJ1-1	CASSQSGTGGTEAFF	TGCGCCAGCAGCCAATCCGGGACGGGGGGCACTGAAGCTTTCTTT
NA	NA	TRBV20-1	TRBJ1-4	CSARDLVETVYNEKLFF	TGCAGTGCTAGAGATTTAGTTGAGACAGTCTATAATGAAAAACTGTTTTTT
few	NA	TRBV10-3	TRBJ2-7	CAISESGDSYEQYF	TGTGCCATCAGTGAGTCGGGGGATTCCTACGAGCAGTACTTC
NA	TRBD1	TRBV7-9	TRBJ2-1	CASSGTGGYNEQFF	TGTGCCAGCAGCGGGACAGGGGGCTACAATGAGCAGTTCTTC
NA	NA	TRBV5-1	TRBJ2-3	CASSLTTSSTDTQYF	TGCGCCAGCAGCTTAACGACCTCTAGCACAGATACGCAGTATTTT
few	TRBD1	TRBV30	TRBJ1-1	CAWSLGQGATEAFF	TGTGCCTGGAGTTTAGGACAGGGGGCTACTGAAGCTTTCTTT
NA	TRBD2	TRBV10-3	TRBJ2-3	CAISEAGGGYTQYF	TGTGCCATCAGCGAAGCGGGGGGCGGCTATACGCAGTATTTT
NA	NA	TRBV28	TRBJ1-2	CASSKQRFGYTF	TGTGCCAGCAGTAAGCAAAGGTTTGGCTACACCTTC
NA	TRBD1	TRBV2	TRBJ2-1	CASSEGDSYNEQFF	TGTGCCAGCAGTGAAGGGGACAGTTACAATGAGCAGTTCTTC
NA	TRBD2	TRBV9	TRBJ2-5	CASSPIPGEGQQETQYF	TGTGCCAGCAGCCCGATCCCTGGGGAGGGCCAACAAGAGACCCAGTACTTC
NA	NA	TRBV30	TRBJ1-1	CAWIKTPMNTEAFF	TGTGCCTGGATCAAAACACCGATGAACACTGAAGCTTTCTTT
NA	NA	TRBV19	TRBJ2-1	CASRTGSYNEQFF	TGTGCCAGTAGGACGGGGTCCTACAATGAGCAGTTCTTC